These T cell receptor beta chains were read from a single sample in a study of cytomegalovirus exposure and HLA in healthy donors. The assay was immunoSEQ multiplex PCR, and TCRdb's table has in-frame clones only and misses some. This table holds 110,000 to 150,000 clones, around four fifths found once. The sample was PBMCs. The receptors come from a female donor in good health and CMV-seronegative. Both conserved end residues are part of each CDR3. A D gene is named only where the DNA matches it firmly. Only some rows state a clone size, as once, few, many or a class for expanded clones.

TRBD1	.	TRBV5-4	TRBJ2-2	CASSSTRGLTGELFF	TGTGCCAGCAGCTCCACTAGGGGGCTCACCGGGGAGCTGTTTTTT
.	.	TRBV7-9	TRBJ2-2	CASSLAHNTGELFF	TGTGCCAGCAGCTTGGCTCACAACACCGGGGAGCTGTTTTTT
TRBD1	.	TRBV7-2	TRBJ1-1	CASSLNRGNTEAFF	TGTGCCAGCAGCTTAAACAGGGGGAACACTGAAGCTTTCTTT
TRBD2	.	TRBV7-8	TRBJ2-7	CASSLGRSSGAYEQYF	TGTGCCAGCAGCTTAGGGCGGTCTAGCGGGGCCTACGAGCAGTACTTC
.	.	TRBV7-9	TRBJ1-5	CASSPDRNQPQHF	TGTGCCAGCAGCCCCGACAGAAATCAGCCCCAGCATTTT
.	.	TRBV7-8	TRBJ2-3	CASSLGYRGAFTDTQYF	TGTGCCAGCAGCTTAGGGTATCGGGGGGCCTTCACAGATACGCAGTATTTT
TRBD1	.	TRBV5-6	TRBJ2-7	CASSLAGRTGEQYF	TGTGCCAGCAGCTTGGCCGGAAGGACAGGCGAGCAGTACTTC
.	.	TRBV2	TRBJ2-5	CASRTQGIIQETQYF	TGTGCCAGCAGGACACAGGGAATAATCCAAGAGACCCAGTACTTC
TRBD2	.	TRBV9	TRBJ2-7	CASSATSGVAHEQYF	TGTGCCAGCAGCGCCACTAGCGGGGTTGCCCACGAGCAGTACTTC
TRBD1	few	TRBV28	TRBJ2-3	CASSAGQGEADTQYF	TGTGCCAGCAGTGCGGGACAGGGTGAGGCAGATACGCAGTATTTT
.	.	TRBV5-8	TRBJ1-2	CASSFTGNWGYTF	TGTGCCAGCAGCTTTACAGGGAATTGGGGCTACACCTTC
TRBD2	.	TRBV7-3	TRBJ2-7	CASSLTLISGGYEQYF	TGTGCCAGCAGCTTAACGTTAATTAGCGGGGGTTACGAGCAGTACTTC
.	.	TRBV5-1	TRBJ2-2	CASSLGGEHTGELFF	TGCGCCAGCAGCTTAGGAGGGGAGCACACCGGGGAGCTGTTTTTT
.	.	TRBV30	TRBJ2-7	CAWSLGQGAAYEQYF	TGCGCCTGGAGTCTCGGGCAGGGCGCAGCCTACGAGCAGTACTTC
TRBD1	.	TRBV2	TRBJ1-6	CASRSQGAGSPLHF	TGTGCCAGCAGATCACAGGGGGCAGGATCACCCCTCCACTTT
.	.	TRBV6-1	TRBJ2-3	CASSDTGRKTDTQYF	TGTGCCAGCAGTGACACAGGGAGAAAGACAGATACGCAGTATTTT
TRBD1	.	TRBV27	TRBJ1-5	CASSLRGGLGTGRPYSNQPQHF	TGTGCCAGCAGTTTACGGGGGGGTTTGGGGACAGGGAGGCCCTATAGCAATCAGCCCCAGCATTTT
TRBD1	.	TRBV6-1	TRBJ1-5	CASSEMSRDRGRWNQPQHF	TGTGCCAGCAGTGAAATGTCCCGGGACAGGGGACGGTGGAATCAGCCCCAGCATTTT
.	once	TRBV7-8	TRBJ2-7	CASSLATHRVPLRQYF	TGTGCCAGCAGCTTAGCGACACACAGGGTCCCTCTACGGCAGTACTTC
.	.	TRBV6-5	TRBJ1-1	CASSYRAGNTEAFF	TGTGCCAGCAGTTACCGCGCGGGTAACACTGAAGCTTTCTTT
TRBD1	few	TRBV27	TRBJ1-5	CASSLLGTDQPQHF	TGTGCCAGCAGTTTATTAGGGACAGACCAGCCCCAGCATTTT
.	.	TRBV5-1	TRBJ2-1	CASSLAPFGSGGSNEQFF	TGCGCCAGCAGCTTGGCCCCCTTCGGGAGCGGAGGGTCCAATGAGCAGTTCTTC
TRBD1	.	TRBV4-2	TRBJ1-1	CASSRLLGQGRSANGGEAFF	TGTGCCAGCAGCCGCCTTTTAGGACAGGGAAGGTCGGCTAACGGGGGGGAAGCTTTCTTT
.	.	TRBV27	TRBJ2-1	CASSKTHANEQFF	TGTGCCAGCAGTAAGACTCATGCGAATGAGCAGTTCTTC
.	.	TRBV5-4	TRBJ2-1	CASSLGAGANHNEQFF	TGTGCCAGCAGCTTGGGCGCAGGGGCTAACCACAATGAGCAGTTCTTC
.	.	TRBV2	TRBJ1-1	CASRGGITEAFF	TGTGCCAGCAGGGGCGGGATCACTGAAGCTTTCTTT
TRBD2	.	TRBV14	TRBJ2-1	CASSQVLAGRQFF	TGTGCCAGCAGCCAAGTTCTAGCGGGGCGGCAGTTCTTC
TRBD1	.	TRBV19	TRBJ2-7	CASSSRDRGRNEQYF	TGTGCCAGTAGTAGCCGGGACAGGGGCAGGAACGAGCAGTACTTC
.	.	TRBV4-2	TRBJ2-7	CASSKEGTSKSYEQYF	TGTGCCAGCAGCAAGGAAGGGACATCTAAGTCCTACGAGCAGTACTTC